This record looks at one TCR beta chain sequence and its context. The data belong to a study of T cell changes during pregnancy in multiple sclerosis. Here immunoSEQ multiplex PCR was the method, and the copy in TCRdb shows in-frame clones only, minus some. The sample has around 69,000 clones, approximately 91% seen once. The CDR3 loop spans 13 amino acids. The germline V gene encodes CDR1 SQVTM and CDR2 ANQGSEA. The V gene end was trimmed by 4 bases and the J gene end by 5 bases; junction bases not matched to a gene: 3. The chain is built from TRBV29-1 and TRBJ2-3; 10 bases align to TRBD2. This receptor was identified in a female donor with multiple sclerosis, enrolled in a pregnancy study. The sample consisted of peripheral blood, taken in the third trimester of pregnancy. In DNA, the CDR3 is TGCAGCGTTGGAGGACTAGCGGTAGATACGCAGTATTTT. Encoded protein: CSVGGLAVDTQYF.